The 2 T cell receptor beta chains listed next were all sequenced from one sample in a study of blood T cells in healthy people across ages. A J-beta primer mix and a sample-barcoded 5' primer were used in a second PCR of roughly 6 to 11 cycles. From the 5' RACE reads, TCRdb called clonotypes with MiXCR, one entry per CDR3 protein. The data show about 1.5 million distinct CDR3 sequences, roughly 40% seen once. Sequenced sample: blood. The receptors shown here come from a woman under 30 in good health.

The gene calls are TRBV12-3 or TRBV12-4 and TRBJ1-5; D unclear. V was trimmed by 8 bases and J by 4 bases, leaving 15 bases between them. The CDR3 consists of 14 residues. The DNA for the CDR3 is TGTGCCAGCCGTTCCATTCTCGGTAATCAGCCCCAGCATTTT. It yields the protein CASRSILGNQPQHF.

The V call is TRBV7-9, the J call TRBJ1-1; 9 bases fit TRBD1. The trim removed 4 bases at V and 8 bases at J, leaving 5 bases unmatched. The CDR3 runs to 13 residues. The V gene's germline CDR1 is SEHNR and CDR2 FQNEAQ (reference sequence). CDR3 sequence: CASSWPGQGEAFF. The CDR3 DNA reads as TGTGCCAGCAGCTGGCCGGGACAGGGAGAAGCTTTCTTT.